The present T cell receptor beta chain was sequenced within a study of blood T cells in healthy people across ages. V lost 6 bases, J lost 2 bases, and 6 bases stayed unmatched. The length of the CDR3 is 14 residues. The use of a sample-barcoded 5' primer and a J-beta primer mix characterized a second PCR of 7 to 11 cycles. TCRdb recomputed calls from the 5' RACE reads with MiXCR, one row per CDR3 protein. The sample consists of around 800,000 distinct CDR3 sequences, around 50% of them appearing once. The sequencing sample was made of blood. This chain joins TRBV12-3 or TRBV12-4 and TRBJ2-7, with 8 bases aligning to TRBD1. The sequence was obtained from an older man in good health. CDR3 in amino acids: CASRPTGAPYEQYF. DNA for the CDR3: TGTGCCAGCAGGCCGACAGGGGCGCCCTACGAGCAGTACTTC.